This T cell receptor beta chain was retrieved from a study of early T cells in non-severe SARS-CoV-2 infection. The study, taken as a whole, reports: Comparison of clonotypes with VDJdb favored anti-spike CD8 responses while missing private and CD4 specificities.

With respect to this clonotype: The antigen is not known.

Unique molecular identifiers (one per individual cDNA molecule) were attached. TCRdb reprocessed the 5' RACE reads via MiXCR and lists one record per CDR3 protein. Here the sample spans 75,000 to 100,000 distinct CDR3 sequences, 16% being singletons. This CDR3 is built from 12 residues. Germline CDR1 is SEHNR and CDR2 is FQNEAQ (reference sequence). The germline V and J ends were trimmed by 1 base and 10 bases, with 10 bases remaining between them. The sequencing sample was made of whole blood. The receptor was isolated from an adult who was a healthcare worker with PCR-confirmed SARS-CoV-2 infection or an uninfected control (not recorded which). The J gene is TRBJ1-1, the V gene TRBV7-9; the D gene is possibly TRBD1 (6 bases). The CDR3 coding sequence is TGTGCCAGCAGCTTAGGGGGGGCGACAGCTTTCTTT. Protein: CASSLGGATAFF.